This entry concerns a single T cell receptor (beta chain). As originally analysed: The assay estimated nucleated cells by amplifying reference gene primers. Assay used: immunoSEQ multiplex PCR; TCRdb lists only in-frame clones, some missing. V and J calls and clone size are given by that table; D and trimming were obtained from the DNA. The data show approximately 150,000 clones, approximately 90% seen once. This specimen comes from a study of blood T cell repertoires in COVID-19. For the study at large: The United States, Italy and Spain provided the acute and convalescent COVID-19 samples. Nucleic acid was either cDNA or gDNA, and it came from T cells, B-cell-depleted T cells, or PBMCs.

Germline CDR1 and CDR2: MNHNY and SVGAGI (reference sequence). V trimming: 9 bases; J trimming: 1 base; junction bases outside the gene matches: 2. The CDR3 runs to 13 residues. This TCR came from an older woman with active or convalescent COVID-19. V usage is TRBV6-6 and J usage is TRBJ1-1; 10 bases map to TRBD1. Sequencing input: peripheral blood. CDR3 DNA sequence: TGTGCCAGTGGGGACAGGGGGAACACTGAAGCTTTCTTT. This sequence encodes CASGDRGNTEAFF.